This T cell receptor (beta chain) came from a study of blood T cells in healthy people across ages. The authors ran a second PCR of about 7 to 11 cycles using a sample-barcoded 5' primer and a J-beta primer mix. TCRdb independently ran MiXCR on the 5' RACE reads; one entry per CDR3 protein. The sample includes roughly 930,000 distinct CDR3 sequences, about 48% seen only once; the top ten take around an eighth. The V gene's germline CDR1 is MGHRA and CDR2 YSYEKL. V was pared by 1 base and J by 2 bases, with 5 bases of the junction left unmatched. The CDR3 totals 15 residues. This clonotype was detected only a few times.

Material for sequencing was blood. The receptor was isolated from a man aged 25 to 40 in good health. The V and J genes are TRBV4-1 and TRBJ2-7; 7 bases match TRBD1. The CDR3 bases are TGCGCCAGCAGCCAAGCAACAGGGGACCCCTACGAGCAGTACTTC. This encodes CASSQATGDPYEQYF.